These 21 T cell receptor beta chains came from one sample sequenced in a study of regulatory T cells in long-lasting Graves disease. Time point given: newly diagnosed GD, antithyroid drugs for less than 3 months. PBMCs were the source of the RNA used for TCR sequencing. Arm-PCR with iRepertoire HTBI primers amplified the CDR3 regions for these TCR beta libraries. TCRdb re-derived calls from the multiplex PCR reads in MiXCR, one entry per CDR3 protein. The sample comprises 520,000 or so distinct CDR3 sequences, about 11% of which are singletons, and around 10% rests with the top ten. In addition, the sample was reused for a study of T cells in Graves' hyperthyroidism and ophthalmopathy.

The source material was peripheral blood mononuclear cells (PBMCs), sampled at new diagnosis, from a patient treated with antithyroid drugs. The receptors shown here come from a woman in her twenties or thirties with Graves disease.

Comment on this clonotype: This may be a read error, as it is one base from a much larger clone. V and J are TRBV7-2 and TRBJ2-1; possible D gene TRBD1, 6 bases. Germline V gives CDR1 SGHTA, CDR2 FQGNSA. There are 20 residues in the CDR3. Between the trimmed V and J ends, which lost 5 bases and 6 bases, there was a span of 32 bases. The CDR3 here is CASSPRDTGLRQNRSNEQFF. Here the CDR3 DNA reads TGTGCCAGCAGCCCAAGGGATACAGGGTTACGCCAGAATAGAAGCAATGAGCAGTTCTTC.

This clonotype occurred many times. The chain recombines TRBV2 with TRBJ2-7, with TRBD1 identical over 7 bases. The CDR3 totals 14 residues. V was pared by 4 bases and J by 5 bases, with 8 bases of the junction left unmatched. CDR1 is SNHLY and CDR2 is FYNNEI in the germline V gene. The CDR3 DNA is TGTGCCAGCAGTGGGGACAGCCTTACCCACGAGCAGTACTTC. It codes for CASSGDSLTHEQYF.

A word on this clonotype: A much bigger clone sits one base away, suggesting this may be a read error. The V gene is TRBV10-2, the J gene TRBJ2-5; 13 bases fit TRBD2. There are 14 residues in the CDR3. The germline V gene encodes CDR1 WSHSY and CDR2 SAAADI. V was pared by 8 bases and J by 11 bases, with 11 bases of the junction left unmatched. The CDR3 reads CASRLAGGPNEQYF. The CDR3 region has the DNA TGCGCCAGCCGACTAGCGGGAGGACCGAATGAGCAGTACTTC.

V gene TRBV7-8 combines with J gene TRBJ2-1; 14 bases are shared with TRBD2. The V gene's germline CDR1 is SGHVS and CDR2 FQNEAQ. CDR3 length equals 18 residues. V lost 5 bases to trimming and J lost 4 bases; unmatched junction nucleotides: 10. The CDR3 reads CASSPTTSGRASYNEQFF. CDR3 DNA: TGTGCCAGCAGCCCGACGACTAGCGGGAGGGCTTCATACAATGAGCAGTTCTTC.

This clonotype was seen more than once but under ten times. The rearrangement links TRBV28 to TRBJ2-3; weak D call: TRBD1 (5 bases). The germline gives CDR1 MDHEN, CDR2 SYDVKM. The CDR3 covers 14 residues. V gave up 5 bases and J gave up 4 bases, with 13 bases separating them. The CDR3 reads CASSQGARPDTQYF. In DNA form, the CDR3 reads TGTGCCAGCAGTCAAGGGGCCCGCCCAGATACGCAGTATTTT.

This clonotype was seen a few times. CDR3 sequence: CASSFGRRGRSYEQYF. Written as DNA, the CDR3 is TGTGCCAGCAGCTTCGGCAGGAGGGGAAGGAGCTACGAGCAGTACTTC. The gene calls are TRBV14 and TRBJ2-7; the D gene is possibly TRBD2 (6 bases). Per germline, CDR1 SGHDN and CDR2 FVKESK. Trimming removed 5 bases at V and 3 bases at J, with 20 bases between. This CDR3 has 16 amino acids.

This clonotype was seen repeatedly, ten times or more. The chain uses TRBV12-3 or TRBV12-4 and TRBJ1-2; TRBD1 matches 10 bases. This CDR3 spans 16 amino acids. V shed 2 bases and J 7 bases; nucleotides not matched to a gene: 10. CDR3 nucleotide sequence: TGTGCCAGCAGTTTAATCGGGACAGGGGTATTTCGTGGCTACACCTTC. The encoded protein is CASSLIGTGVFRGYTF.

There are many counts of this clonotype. CDR3 nucleotides: TGTGCCAGCAGTTCTTTCACCGGGGAGCTGTTTTTT. Its translation is CASSSFTGELFF. The rearrangement links TRBV7-3 to TRBJ2-2, with D unresolved. The V gene's germline CDR1 is SGHTA and CDR2 FQGTGA. This CDR3 has 12 amino acids. The ends were cut back, 6 bases at V and 4 bases at J, with 6 bases in the middle.

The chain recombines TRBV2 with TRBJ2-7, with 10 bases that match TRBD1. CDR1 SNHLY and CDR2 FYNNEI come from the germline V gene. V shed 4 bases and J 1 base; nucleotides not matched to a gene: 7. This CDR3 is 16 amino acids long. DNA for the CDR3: TGTGCCAGCAGTGTGCCCCGGGACAGGGGATCCTACGAGCAGTACTTC. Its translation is CASSVPRDRGSYEQYF.

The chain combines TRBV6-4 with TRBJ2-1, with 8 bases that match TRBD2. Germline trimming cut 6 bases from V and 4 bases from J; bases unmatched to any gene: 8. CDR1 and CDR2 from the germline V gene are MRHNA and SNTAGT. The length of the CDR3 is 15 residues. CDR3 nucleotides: TGTGCCAGCAGCGGGGGGGCGAGCCGTTACAATGAGCAGTTCTTC. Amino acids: CASSGGASRYNEQFF.

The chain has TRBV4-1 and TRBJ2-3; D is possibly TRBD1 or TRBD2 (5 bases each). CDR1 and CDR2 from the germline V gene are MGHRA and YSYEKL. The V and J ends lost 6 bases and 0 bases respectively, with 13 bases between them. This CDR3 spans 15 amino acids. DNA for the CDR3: TGCGCCAGCAGTATCGGGGCGTCTAGCACAGATACGCAGTATTTT. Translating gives CASSIGASSTDTQYF.

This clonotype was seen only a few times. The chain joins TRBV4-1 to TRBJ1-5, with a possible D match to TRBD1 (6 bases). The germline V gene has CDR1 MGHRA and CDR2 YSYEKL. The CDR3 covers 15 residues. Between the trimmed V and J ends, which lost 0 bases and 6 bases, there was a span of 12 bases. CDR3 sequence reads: CASSQDKNRAQPQHF. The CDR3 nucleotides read TGCGCCAGCAGCCAAGACAAAAACAGGGCTCAGCCCCAGCATTTT.

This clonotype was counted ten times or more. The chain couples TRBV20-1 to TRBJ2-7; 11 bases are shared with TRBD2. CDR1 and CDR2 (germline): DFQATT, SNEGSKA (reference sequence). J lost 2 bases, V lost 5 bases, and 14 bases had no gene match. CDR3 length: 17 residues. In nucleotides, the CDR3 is TGCAGTGCTCGCGATAGCGGGAGGGCCTTCTCCCCCTACGAGCAGTACTTC. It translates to CSARDSGRAFSPYEQYF.

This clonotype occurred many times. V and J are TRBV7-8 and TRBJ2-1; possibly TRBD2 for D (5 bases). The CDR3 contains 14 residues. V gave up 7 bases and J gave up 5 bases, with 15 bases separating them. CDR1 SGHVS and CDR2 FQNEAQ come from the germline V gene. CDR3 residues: CASTPQLRDNEQFF. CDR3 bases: TGTGCCAGCACACCCCAGTTGCGGGACAATGAGCAGTTCTTC.

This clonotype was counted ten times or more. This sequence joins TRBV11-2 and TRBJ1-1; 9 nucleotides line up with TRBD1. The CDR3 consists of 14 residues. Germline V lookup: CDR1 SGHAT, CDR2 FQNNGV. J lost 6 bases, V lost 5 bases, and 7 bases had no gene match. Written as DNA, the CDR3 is TGTGCCAGCAGCCCGGACAGGGGTTGGCCTGAAGCTTTCTTT. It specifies CASSPDRGWPEAFF. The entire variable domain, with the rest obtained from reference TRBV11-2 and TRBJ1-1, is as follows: EAGVAQSPRYKIIEKRQSVAFWCNPISGHATLYWYQQILGQGPKLLIQFQNNGVVDDSQLPKDRFSAERLKGVDSTLKIQPAKLEDSAVYLCASSPDRGWPEAFFGQGTRLTVV.

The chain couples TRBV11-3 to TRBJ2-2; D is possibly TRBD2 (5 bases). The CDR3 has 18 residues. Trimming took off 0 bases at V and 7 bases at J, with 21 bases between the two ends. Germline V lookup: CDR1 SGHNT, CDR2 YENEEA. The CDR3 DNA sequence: TGTGCCAGCAGCTTAGAAAGGGCCGGGGAAGGATACTTCGGGGAGCTGTTTTTT. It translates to CASSLERAGEGYFGELFF.

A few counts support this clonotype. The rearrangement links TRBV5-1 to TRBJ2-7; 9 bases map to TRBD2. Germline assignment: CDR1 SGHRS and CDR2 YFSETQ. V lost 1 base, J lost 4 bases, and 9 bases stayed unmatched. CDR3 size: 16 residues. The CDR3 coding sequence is TGCGCCAGCAGCTTGTCCCTAGCGGGATCATCTTACGAGCAGTACTTC. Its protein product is CASSLSLAGSSYEQYF.

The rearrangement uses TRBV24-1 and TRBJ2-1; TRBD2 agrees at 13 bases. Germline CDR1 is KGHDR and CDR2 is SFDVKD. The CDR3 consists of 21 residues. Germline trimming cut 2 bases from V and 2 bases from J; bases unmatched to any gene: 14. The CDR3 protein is CATSDSPGGSGTSGTYNEQFF. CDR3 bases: TGTGCCACCAGTGATTCGCCGGGGGGGTCCGGGACTAGCGGGACCTACAATGAGCAGTTCTTC.

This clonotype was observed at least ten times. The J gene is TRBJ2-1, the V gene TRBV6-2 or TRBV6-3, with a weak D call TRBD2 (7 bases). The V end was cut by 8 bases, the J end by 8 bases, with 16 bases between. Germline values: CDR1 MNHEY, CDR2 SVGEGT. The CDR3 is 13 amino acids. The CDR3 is CASEGGGLDEQFF. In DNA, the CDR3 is TGTGCCAGCGAAGGGGGAGGGCTCGATGAGCAGTTCTTC.

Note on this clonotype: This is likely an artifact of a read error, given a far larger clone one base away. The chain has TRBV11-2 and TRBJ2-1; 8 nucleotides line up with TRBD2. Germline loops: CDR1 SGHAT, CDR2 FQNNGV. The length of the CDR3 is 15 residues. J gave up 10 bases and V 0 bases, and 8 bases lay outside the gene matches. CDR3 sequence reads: CASSLERTSSHEQFF. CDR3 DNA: TGTGCCAGCAGCTTAGAGCGGACTAGCTCACACGAGCAGTTCTTC.

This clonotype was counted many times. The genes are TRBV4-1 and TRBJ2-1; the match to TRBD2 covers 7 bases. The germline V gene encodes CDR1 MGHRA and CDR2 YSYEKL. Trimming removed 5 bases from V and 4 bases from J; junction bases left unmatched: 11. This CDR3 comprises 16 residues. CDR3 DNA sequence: TGCGCCAGCAGCGATGTTATAGCGGGTTCTTACAATGAGCAGTTCTTC. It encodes CASSDVIAGSYNEQFF.